This T cell receptor beta chain stems from a study of early stage breast cancer tumors. Generated by immunoSEQ multiplex PCR, the TCRdb table keeps only in-frame clones and is missing some. The table lists approximately 54,000 clones, around 80% of them singletons, with 3% to 4% in the top ten. V lost 0 bases, J lost 3 bases, and 6 bases lay in between. Per the germline V gene, CDR1 is ENHRY and CDR2 is SYGVKD. The CDR3 runs to 14 residues. The chain is built from TRBV10-3 and TRBJ2-1; weak D call: TRBD2 (6 bases). Material: blood. The sequence came from a person between 35 and 49 years old with breast cancer. Written as DNA, the CDR3 is TGTGCCATCAGTGAGTCGACTAGCTACAATGAGCAGTTCTTC. It codes for CAISESTSYNEQFF.